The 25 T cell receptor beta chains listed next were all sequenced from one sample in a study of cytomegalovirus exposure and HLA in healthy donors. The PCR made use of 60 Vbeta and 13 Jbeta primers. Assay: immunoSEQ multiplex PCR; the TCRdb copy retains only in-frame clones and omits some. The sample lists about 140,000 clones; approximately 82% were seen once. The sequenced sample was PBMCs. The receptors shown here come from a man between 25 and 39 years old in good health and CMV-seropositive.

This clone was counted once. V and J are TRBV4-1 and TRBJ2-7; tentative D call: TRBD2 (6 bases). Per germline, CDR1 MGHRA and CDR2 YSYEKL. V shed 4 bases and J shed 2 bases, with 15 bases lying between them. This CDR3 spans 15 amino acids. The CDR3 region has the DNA TGCGCCAGCAGCCCAAGGGACTCCCAACCCTACGAGCAGTACTTC. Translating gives CASSPRDSQPYEQYF.

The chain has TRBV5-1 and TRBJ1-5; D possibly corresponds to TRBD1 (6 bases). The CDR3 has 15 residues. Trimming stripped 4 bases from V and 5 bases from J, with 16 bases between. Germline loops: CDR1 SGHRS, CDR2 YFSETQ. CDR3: CASSPGGGRYQPQHF. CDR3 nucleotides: TGCGCCAGCAGCCCGGGCGGGGGCAGATATCAGCCCCAGCATTTT.

The CDR3 DNA reads as TGTGCCAGTACAAATTCAATGACAGCTGTTTATGGCTACACCTTC. Its translation: CASTNSMTAVYGYTF. The chain links TRBV19 to TRBJ1-2; weak D call: TRBD1 (5 bases). V lost 7 bases, J lost 5 bases, and 20 bases lay in between. The germline gives CDR1 LNHDA, CDR2 SQIVND (reference sequence). The CDR3 spans 15 residues.

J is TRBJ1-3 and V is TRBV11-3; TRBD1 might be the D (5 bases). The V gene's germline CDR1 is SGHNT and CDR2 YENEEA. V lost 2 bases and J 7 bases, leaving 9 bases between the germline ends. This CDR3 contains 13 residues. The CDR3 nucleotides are TGTGCCAGCAGCTTATCCAGACAGAACACCATATATTTT. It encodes CASSLSRQNTIYF.

The CDR3: CASRARLAGVWDEQFF. The DNA for the CDR3 is TGTGCCAGCAGGGCCAGACTAGCGGGGGTCTGGGATGAGCAGTTCTTC. The gene calls are TRBV13 and TRBJ2-1; 12 bases fit TRBD2. Germline loops: CDR1 PRHDT, CDR2 FYEKMQ (reference sequence). The V gene end was trimmed by 6 bases and the J gene end by 8 bases; junction bases not matched to a gene: 11. The CDR3 is made up of 16 amino acids.

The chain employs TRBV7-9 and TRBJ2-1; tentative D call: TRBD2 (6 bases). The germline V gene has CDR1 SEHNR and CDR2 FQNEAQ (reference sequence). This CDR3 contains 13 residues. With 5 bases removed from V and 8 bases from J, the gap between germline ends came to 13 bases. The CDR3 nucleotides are TGTGCCAGCAGCCCCGCTCGGAGGGATGAGCAGTTCTTC. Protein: CASSPARRDEQFF. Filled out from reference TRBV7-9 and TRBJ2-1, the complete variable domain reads DTGVSQNPRHKITKRGQNVTFRCDPISEHNRLYWYRQTLGQGPEFLTYFQNEAQLEKSRLLSDRFSAERPKGSFSTLEIQRTEQGDSAMYLCASSPARRDEQFFGPGTRLTVL.

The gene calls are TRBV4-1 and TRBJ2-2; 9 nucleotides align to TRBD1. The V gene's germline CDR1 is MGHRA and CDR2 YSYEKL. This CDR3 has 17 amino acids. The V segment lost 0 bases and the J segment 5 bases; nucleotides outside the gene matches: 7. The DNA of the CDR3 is TGCGCCAGCAGCCAAGAGGCCCCCGGACAGGGGACCGGGGAGCTGTTTTTT. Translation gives CASSQEAPGQGTGELFF.

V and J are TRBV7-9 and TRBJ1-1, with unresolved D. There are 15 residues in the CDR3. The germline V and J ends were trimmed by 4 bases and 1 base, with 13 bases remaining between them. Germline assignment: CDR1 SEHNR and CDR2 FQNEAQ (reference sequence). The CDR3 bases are TGTGCCAGCAGCTCGGGTGGGCGGGGGAACACTGAAGCTTTCTTT. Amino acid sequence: CASSSGGRGNTEAFF.

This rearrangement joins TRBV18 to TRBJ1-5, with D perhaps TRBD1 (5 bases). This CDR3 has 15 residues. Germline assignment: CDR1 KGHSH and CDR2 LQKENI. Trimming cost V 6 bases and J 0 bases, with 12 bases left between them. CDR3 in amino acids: CASSPAGVSNQPQHF. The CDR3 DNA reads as TGTGCCAGCTCCCCCGCGGGGGTTAGCAATCAGCCCCAGCATTTT.

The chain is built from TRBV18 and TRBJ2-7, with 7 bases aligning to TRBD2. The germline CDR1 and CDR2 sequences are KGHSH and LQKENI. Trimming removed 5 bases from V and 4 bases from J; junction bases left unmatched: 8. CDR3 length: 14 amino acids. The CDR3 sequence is CASSSGLDSYEQYF. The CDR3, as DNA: TGTGCCAGCTCATCCGGACTAGATTCATACGAGCAGTACTTC.

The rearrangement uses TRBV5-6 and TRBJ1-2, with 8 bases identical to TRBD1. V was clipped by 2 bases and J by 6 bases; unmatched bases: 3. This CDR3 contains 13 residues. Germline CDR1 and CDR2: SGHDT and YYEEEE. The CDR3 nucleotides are TGTGCCAGCAGCTTCCAGGGGGCGCATGGCTACACCTTC. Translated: CASSFQGAHGYTF.

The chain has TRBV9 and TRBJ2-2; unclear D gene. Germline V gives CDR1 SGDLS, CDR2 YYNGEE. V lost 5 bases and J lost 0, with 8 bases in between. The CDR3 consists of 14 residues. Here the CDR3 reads CASRGQPNTGELFF. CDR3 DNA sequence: TGTGCCAGCAGGGGCCAGCCGAACACCGGGGAGCTGTTTTTT.

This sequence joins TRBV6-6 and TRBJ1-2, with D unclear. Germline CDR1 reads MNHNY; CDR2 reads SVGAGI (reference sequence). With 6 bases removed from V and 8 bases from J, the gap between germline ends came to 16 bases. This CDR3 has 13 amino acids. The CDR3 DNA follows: TGTGCCAGCAGGAGCGGAGGAGGCGAGGGCTACACCTTC. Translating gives CASRSGGGEGYTF.

The CDR3: CASSLESTEANYGYTF. The CDR3 DNA sequence: TGCGCCAGCAGCTTGGAAAGCACTGAGGCTAACTATGGCTACACCTTC. The J gene is TRBJ1-2, the V gene TRBV5-1; D gene uncertain. The germline V gene encodes CDR1 SGHRS and CDR2 YFSETQ. This CDR3 has 16 residues. Trimming pared 0 bases from V and 0 bases from J, leaving 12 bases between.

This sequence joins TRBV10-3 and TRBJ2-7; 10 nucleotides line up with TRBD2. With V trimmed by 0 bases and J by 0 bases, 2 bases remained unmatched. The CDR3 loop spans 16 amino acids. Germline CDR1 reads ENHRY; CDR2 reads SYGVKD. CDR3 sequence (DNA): TGTGCCATCAGTGAGTCCGGACTAGCGGACTCCTACGAGCAGTACTTC. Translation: CAISESGLADSYEQYF.

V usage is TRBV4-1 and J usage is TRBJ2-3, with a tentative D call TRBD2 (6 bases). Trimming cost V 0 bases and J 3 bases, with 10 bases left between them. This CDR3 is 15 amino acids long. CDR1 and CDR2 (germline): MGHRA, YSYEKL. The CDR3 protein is CASSQDRGSTDTQYF. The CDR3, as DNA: TGCGCCAGCAGCCAAGATCGGGGGAGTACAGATACGCAGTATTTT.

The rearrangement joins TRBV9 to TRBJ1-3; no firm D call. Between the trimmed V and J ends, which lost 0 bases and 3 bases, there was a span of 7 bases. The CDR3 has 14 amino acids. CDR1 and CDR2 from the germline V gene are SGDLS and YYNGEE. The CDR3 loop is CASSVGRGGNTIYF. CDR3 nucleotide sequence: TGTGCCAGCAGCGTAGGTCGGGGTGGAAACACCATATATTTT. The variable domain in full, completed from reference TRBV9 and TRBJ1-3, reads DSGVTQTPKHLITATGQRVTLRCSPRSGDLSVYWYQQSLDQGLQFLIQYYNGEERAKGNILERFSAQQFPDLHSELNLSSLELGDSALYFCASSVGRGGNTIYFGEGSWLTVV.

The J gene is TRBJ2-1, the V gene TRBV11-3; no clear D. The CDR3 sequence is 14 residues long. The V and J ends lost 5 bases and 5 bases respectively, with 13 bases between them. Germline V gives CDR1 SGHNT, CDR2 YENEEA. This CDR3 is CASSPRGVNNEQFF. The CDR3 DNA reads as TGTGCCAGCAGCCCTCGAGGAGTGAACAATGAGCAGTTCTTC.

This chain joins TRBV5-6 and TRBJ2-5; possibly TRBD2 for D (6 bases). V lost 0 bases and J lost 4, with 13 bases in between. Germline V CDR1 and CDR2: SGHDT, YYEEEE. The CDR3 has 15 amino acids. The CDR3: CASSLGGGIGETQYF. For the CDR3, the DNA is TGTGCCAGCAGCTTGGGCGGAGGGATAGGAGAGACCCAGTACTTC.

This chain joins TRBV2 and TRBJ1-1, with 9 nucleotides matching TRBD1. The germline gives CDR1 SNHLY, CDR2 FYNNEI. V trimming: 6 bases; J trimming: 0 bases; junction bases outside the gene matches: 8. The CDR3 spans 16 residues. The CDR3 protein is CASRETGGYMNTEAFF. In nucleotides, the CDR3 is TGTGCCAGCAGAGAGACAGGGGGATACATGAACACTGAAGCTTTCTTT.

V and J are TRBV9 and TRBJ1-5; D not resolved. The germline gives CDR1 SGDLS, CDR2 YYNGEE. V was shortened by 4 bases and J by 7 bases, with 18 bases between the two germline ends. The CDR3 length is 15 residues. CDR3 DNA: TGTGCCAGCAGCTTTTCGGAGGACCCAAGACAGCCCCAGCATTTT. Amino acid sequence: CASSFSEDPRQPQHF.

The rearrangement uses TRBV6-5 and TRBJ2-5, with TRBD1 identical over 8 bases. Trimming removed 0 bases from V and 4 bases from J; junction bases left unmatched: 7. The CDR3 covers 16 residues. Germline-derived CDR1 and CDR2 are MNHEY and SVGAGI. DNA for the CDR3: TGTGCCAGCAGTTACTCTGTGGGCACAGGGGGAGAGACCCAGTACTTC. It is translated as CASSYSVGTGGETQYF.

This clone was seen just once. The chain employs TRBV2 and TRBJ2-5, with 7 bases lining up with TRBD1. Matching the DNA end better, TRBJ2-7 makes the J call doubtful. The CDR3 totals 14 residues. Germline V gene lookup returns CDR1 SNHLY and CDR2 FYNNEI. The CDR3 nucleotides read TGTGCCAGCAGGATTAGACAGGGCCCCTACGAGCAGTACTTC. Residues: CASRIRQGPYEQYF.

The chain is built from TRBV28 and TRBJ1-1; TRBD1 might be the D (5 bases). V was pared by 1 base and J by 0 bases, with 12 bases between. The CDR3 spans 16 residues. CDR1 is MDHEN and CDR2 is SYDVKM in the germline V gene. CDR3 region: CASSLYREGMNTEAFF. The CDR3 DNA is TGTGCCAGCAGTTTATACCGGGAGGGGATGAACACTGAAGCTTTCTTT.

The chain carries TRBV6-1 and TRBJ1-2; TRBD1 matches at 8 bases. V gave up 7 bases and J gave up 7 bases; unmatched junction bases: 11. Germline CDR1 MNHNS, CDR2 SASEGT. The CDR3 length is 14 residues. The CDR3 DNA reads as TGTGCCAGCATTCGGACAGGGTATTCGGGTGGCTACACCTTC. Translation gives CASIRTGYSGGYTF.